A selection of T cell receptor beta chains follows, all from one sample in a study of cytomegalovirus exposure and HLA in healthy donors. The table came from immunoSEQ multiplex PCR; TCRdb's copy has only in-frame clones and leaves some out. The table has about 130,000 clones, roughly four fifths seen once. The source material was PBMCs. The receptors were sampled from a woman aged 50 to 60 in good health and CMV-seronegative. Both conserved end residues are part of each CDR3. A D gene is named only where the DNA matches it firmly. The listing skips clone size in some rows; elsewhere it reads once, few, many or a size class.

>NA|NA|TRBJ2-1|TRBV30
TGTGCCTGCCCTAGTTCTGAGCAGTTCTTC
CACPSSEQFF
>NA|TRBD2|TRBJ2-7|TRBV7-8
TGTGCCAGCAGCCTCGCTAGCGGGAGGGCAAACGAGCAGTACTTC
CASSLASGRANEQYF
>NA|NA|TRBJ1-1|TRBV6-4
TGTGCCAGCAGTGTACAGGAGGGTGGGGCTTTCTTT
CASSVQEGGAFF
>NA|TRBD2|TRBJ2-5|TRBV14
TGTGCCAGCAGCCAATGGGGGGGGTACCAAGAGACCCAGTACTTC
CASSQWGGYQETQYF
>once|NA|TRBJ1-2|TRBV4-2
TGTGCCAGCAGCCAAGATTTATATCAGGGGCGAGGTTATGGCTACACCTTC
CASSQDLYQGRGYGYTF
>once|TRBD2|TRBJ2-7|TRBV7-9
TGTGCCAGCAGCTCGACCATTAGCGGGAGCTCCTACGAGCAGTACTTC
CASSSTISGSSYEQYF
>once|NA|TRBJ1-2|TRBV29-1
TGCAGCGTTGACGGGGCGGGGTCCCCCTATGGCTACACCTTC
CSVDGAGSPYGYTF
>NA|TRBD2|TRBJ2-7|TRBV5-1
TGCGCCAGCAGCTTGATGACTAGCGGAACCTACGAGCAGTACTTC
CASSLMTSGTYEQYF
>NA|TRBD2|TRBJ2-1|TRBV6-1
TGTGCCAGCAGGGCTAGCGGGAGCGGGAGTGAGCAGTTCTTC
CASRASGSGSEQFF
>NA|NA|TRBJ1-5|TRBV19
TGTGCCAGCCGCGGGAGCAATCAGCCCCAGCATTTT
CASRGSNQPQHF
>NA|TRBD2|TRBJ2-1|TRBV4-3
TGCGCCAGCAGCCAGGGGAGGGCTCTAATGGATGAGCAGTTCTTC
CASSQGRALMDEQFF
>NA|NA|TRBJ1-2|TRBV12-5
TGTGCTAGTTCCCAGGCCAGTAACCTGAACTATGGCTACACCTTC
CASSQASNLNYGYTF
>NA|NA|TRBJ2-5|TRBV28
TGTGCCAGCAGTCCCCCCGGGGGAGCGTTTCAAGAGACCCAGTACTTC
CASSPPGGAFQETQYF
>NA|NA|TRBJ1-1|TRBV5-1
TGCGCCAGCAGCTTGGCCGGCGGTGAAGTTGAAGCTTTCTTT
CASSLAGGEVEAFF
>NA|TRBD2|TRBJ2-3|TRBV23-1
TGCGCCAGCAGTCACACACCGGGACTAGACCTAGGCACAGATACGCAGTATTTT
CASSHTPGLDLGTDTQYF
>NA|NA|TRBJ2-7|TRBV9
TGTGCCAGCAGCGTAGATGGGAGCTCCTACGAGCAGTACTTC
CASSVDGSSYEQYF
>NA|NA|TRBJ1-5|TRBV7-9
TGTGCCAGCAGCTTAGACAGGGAAGTTGGTCAGCCCCAGCATTTT
CASSLDREVGQPQHF
>few|NA|TRBJ1-1|TRBV9
TGTGCCAGCAGCGTAGTAACGAGGGCACTAGGAGCGGCTTTCTTT
CASSVVTRALGAAFF
>few|NA|TRBJ2-2|TRBV6-5
TGTGCCAGCAGTTACTCGTTCCCAACCGGGGAGCTGTTTTTT
CASSYSFPTGELFF
>NA|TRBD1|TRBJ1-1|TRBV2
TGTGCCAGCGGGACAGGGCTTCGCGGGGCGAACACTGAAGCTTTCTTT
CASGTGLRGANTEAFF
>NA|NA|TRBJ2-3|TRBV5-8
TGTGCCAGCAGCTTGGTGGTGGGGGCTCCTTTCACAGATACGCAGTATTTT
CASSLVVGAPFTDTQYF
>NA|NA|TRBJ2-1|TRBV29-1
TGCAGCGTTGAAGATTTTCAGGGCTACAATGAGCAGTTCTTC
CSVEDFQGYNEQFF
>few|TRBD1|TRBJ2-5|TRBV5-6
TGTGCCAGCAGCTTGCCAGGGACAGGGGGATTAGAGACCCAGTACTTC
CASSLPGTGGLETQYF
>NA|TRBD1|TRBJ1-4|TRBV7-2
TGTGCCAGCAGCCTAGGACAGGGACATGAAAAACTGTTTTTT
CASSLGQGHEKLFF
>few|NA|TRBJ2-1|TRBV4-1
TGCGCCAGCAGCCTCCAGCCGCCGGGGACTTCCTACAATGAGCAGTTCTTC
CASSLQPPGTSYNEQFF
>NA|TRBD2|TRBJ2-7|TRBV19
TGTGCCAGCCGTAGGACTAGCGGATCCTACGAGCAGTACTTC
CASRRTSGSYEQYF
>NA|TRBD1|TRBJ1-2|TRBV15
TGTGCCACCAGCAGAGATAGCAGGGGGGCAATCTATGGCTACACCTTC
CATSRDSRGAIYGYTF
>NA|TRBD2|TRBJ2-7|TRBV7-2
TGTGCCAGCAGCCGGACTAGCGGAAGCTCCTACGAGCAGTACTTC
CASSRTSGSSYEQYF
>NA|NA|TRBJ1-2|TRBV19
TGTGCCAGTAGTATCGTTTGGGCGGGGAATGGCTACACCTTC
CASSIVWAGNGYTF
>NA|TRBD1|TRBJ2-7|TRBV5-1
TGCGCCAGCAGCTTCGTGACAGGGGCCGAGCAGTACTTC
CASSFVTGAEQYF
>NA|TRBD2|TRBJ2-3|TRBV4-3
TGCGCCAGCAGCCGCGGAACGGGGAGCGGGAGTGCGGATGGGTTCGCAGATACGCAGTATTTT
CASSRGTGSGSADGFADTQYF
>NA|TRBD1|TRBJ1-1|TRBV5-1
TGCGCCAGCAGCCCCGCGGCAGGGGGTATTATGAACACTGAAGCTTTCTTT
CASSPAAGGIMNTEAFF
>NA|NA|TRBJ2-3|TRBV7-9
TGTGCCAGCTTACAGGTTTCCACAGATACGCAGTATTTT
CASLQVSTDTQYF